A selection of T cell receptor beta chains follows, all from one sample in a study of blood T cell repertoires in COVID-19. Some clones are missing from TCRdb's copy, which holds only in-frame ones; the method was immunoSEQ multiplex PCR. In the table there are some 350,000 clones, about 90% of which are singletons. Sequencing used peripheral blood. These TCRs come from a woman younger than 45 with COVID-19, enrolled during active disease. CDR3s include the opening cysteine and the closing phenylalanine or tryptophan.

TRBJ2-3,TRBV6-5,CASSYGSGTSTDTQYF
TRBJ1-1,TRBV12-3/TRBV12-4,CASSPKGGRAFF
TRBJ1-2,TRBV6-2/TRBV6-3,CASSDAGGSGGYTF
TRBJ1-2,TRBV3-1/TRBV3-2,CASSQDWGGGGYTF
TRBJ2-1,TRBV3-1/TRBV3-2,CASSPALAGGPFINEQFF
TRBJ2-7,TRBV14,CASSLGQGYEQYF
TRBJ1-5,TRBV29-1,CSVVGTGGQPQHF
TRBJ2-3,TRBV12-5,CASGLVPERETDTQYF
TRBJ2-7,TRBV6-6,CASSYSPTSGEEQYF
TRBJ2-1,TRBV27,CASSTQISSGGADNEQFF
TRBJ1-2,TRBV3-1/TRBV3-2,CASSGTGGNGYTF
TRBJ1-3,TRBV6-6,CASSSLIRGRGSSGNTIYF
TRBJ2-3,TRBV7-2,CASSQSGSTDTQYF
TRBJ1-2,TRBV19,CASSMRSTDNYGYTF
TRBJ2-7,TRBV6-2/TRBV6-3,CASSYRDRGGEQYF
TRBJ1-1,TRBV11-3,CASSLGDRVGTEAFF
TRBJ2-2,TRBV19,CASSPGSLSTGELFF
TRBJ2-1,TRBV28,CASRKGQRFYNEQFF
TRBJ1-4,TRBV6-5,CASSRDRVEKLFF
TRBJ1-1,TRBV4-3,CASSQGGRQTLPEAFF
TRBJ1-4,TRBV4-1,CASSHPIQGPNEKLFF
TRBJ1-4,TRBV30,CAWSVLRNPEKLFF
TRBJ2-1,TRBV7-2,CASSLVASGGELEQFF
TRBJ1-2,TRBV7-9,CASSHRQAFDGYTF
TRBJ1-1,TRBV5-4,CASSFGGPPLNTEAFF
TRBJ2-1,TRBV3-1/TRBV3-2,CASSQGTGGREQFF
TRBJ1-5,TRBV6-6,CASSYSLWGDQPQHF
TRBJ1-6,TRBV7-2,CASSAYWGGANSPLHF
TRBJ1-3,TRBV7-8,CASSLVSGQGTSGNTIYF
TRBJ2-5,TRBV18,CASSRKGPGASQETQYF
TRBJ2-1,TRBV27,CASSFGTSGGYEQFF
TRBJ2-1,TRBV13,CASSQGWTSYNEQFF
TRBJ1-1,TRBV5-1,CASSMTGANTEAFF
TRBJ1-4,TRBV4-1,CASSLGQGAANEKLFF
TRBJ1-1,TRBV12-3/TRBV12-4,CASSPHGGTEAFF
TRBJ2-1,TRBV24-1,CATSDLTGWNEQFF
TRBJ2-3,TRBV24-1,CATSDQTRGLVDTQYF
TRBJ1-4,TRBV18,CASSPLRPINEKLFF
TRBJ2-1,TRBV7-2,CASSLIDSNEQFF
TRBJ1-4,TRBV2,CASSERFVVGRGLFF
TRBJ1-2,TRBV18,CASSPPQGQVYGYTF
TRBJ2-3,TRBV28,CASSLGGRGIDTQYF
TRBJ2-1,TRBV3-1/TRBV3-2,CASSQFSGGYNEQFF
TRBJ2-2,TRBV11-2,CASSLGSWTGGDTGELFF
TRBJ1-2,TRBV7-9,CASSVEDRARYGYTF
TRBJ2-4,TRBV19,CASTQGTGEAKNIQYF
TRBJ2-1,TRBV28,CASSPNPGTSAQYNEQFF
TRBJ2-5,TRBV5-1,CASSFVATGQETQYF
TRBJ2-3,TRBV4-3,CASSHLTSGRVGTQYF
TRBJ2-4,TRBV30,CAWSEPQGAKNIQYF
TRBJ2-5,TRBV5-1,CASSSSSVRETQYF
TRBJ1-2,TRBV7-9,CASSFPGQGDYGYTF
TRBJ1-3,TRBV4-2,CASSQGGYSGNTIYF
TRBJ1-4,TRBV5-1,CASSLEVANEKLFF
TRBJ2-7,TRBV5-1,CASSLQGAYEQYF